Listed here are 26 T cell receptor beta chains from one sample, sequenced in a study of blood T cell repertoires in COVID-19. Assay used: immunoSEQ multiplex PCR; TCRdb lists only in-frame clones, some missing. The sample has 300,000 to 450,000 clones, around 87% seen once; the top ten hold approximately 1.8%. Sequenced sample: PBMCs or T cells enriched from blood (not recorded which). These receptors all stem from a man in his forties or fifties in a cohort exposed to, infected with or recovered from COVID-19 (not recorded which).

This clone was seen more than once but under ten times. V and J are TRBV18 and TRBJ2-5; D gene unclear. Per the germline V gene, CDR1 is KGHSH and CDR2 is LQKENI. Trimming left V 4 bases short and J 2 bases short, with 11 bases between. The CDR3 contains 14 residues. The CDR3 here is CASSQGLGQETQYF. DNA of the CDR3: TGTGCCAGCTCACAAGGCCTAGGTCAAGAGACCCAGTACTTC.

The V gene is TRBV30, the J gene TRBJ2-7; 7 positions match TRBD1. This CDR3 has 14 amino acids. Looked up from germline, CDR1 is GTSNPN and CDR2 is SVGIG (reference sequence). V was clipped by 2 bases and J by 3 bases; unmatched bases: 7. The CDR3 region is CAWSPRQGIYEQYF. In DNA, the CDR3 is TGTGCCTGGAGTCCTAGACAGGGAATCTACGAGCAGTACTTC.

This chain's CDR3 is CASSFTGEIEAFF. CDR3 nucleotide sequence: TGTGCCAGCAGCTTTACAGGGGAAATAGAAGCTTTCTTT. V gene TRBV7-3 combines with J gene TRBJ1-1; 7 nucleotides agree with TRBD1. The V and J ends lost 3 bases and 8 bases, in that order; junction bases with no gene match: 6. CDR1 is SGHTA and CDR2 is FQGTGA in the germline V gene. CDR3 length equals 13 residues.

The rearrangement joins TRBV15 to TRBJ2-7; the match to TRBD1 covers 7 bases. Germline assignment: CDR1 LNHNV and CDR2 YYDKDF (reference sequence). This CDR3 spans 14 amino acids. The J segment lost 4 bases and the V segment lost 1 base, leaving 4 bases of the junction unmatched. The CDR3 here is CATSRVTGVYEQYF. The CDR3 DNA is TGTGCCACCAGCAGAGTTACAGGGGTTTACGAGCAGTACTTC.

This clone has a handful of counts. V usage is TRBV5-1 and J usage is TRBJ2-1; D gene ambiguous. The germline CDR1 and CDR2 sequences are SGHRS and YFSETQ. Between the trimmed V and J ends, which lost 4 bases and 7 bases, there was a span of 12 bases. This CDR3 spans 13 amino acids. The CDR3 bases are TGCGCCAGCAGCGCTTCGCCCAGAAATGAGCAGTTCTTC. Its protein is CASSASPRNEQFF.

V is TRBV28 and J is TRBJ2-2; TRBD2 matches 7 bases. V was pared by 3 bases and J by 6 bases, with 4 bases of the junction left unmatched. The CDR3 loop spans 14 amino acids. The germline gives CDR1 MDHEN, CDR2 SYDVKM. CDR3 sequence (DNA): TGTGCCAGCAGTTTGCTTGGGGGGGCCGGGGAGCTGTTTTTT. It codes for CASSLLGGAGELFF.

This clone was recorded a few times. Different DNA sequences within this sample yield the same CDR3. The V call is TRBV6-1, the J call TRBJ1-5; D gene ambiguous. Germline CDR1 is MNHNS and CDR2 is SASEGT. V gave up 0 bases and J gave up 4 bases, with 7 bases separating them. The CDR3 runs 14 residues. CDR3 amino acids: CASSEAYSNQPQHF. The CDR3 DNA follows: TGTGCCAGCAGTGAAGCTTACAGTAATCAGCCCCAGCATTTT.

The CDR3 sequence: CASSMTVLAYGYTF. The CDR3 DNA is TGTGCCAGTAGTATGACAGTCCTGGCTTATGGCTACACCTTC. The chain joins TRBV19 to TRBJ1-2; possible D gene TRBD1, 5 bases. The germline V and J ends were trimmed by 3 bases and 5 bases, with 13 bases remaining between them. Germline lookup yields CDR1 LNHDA and CDR2 SQIVND (reference sequence). The CDR3 length is 14 residues.

CDR3 loop: CASRFRTGGRGQYF. CDR3 nucleotides: TGTGCCAGCAGATTTAGGACAGGGGGACGGGGGCAGTACTTC. This rearrangement joins TRBV2 to TRBJ2-7; 10 bases are a match to TRBD1. This CDR3 is built from 14 residues. Per germline, CDR1 SNHLY and CDR2 FYNNEI. V lost 6 bases and J lost 9; bases outside the gene matches: 11.

The rearrangement joins TRBV5-4 to TRBJ2-5, with 9 bases that match TRBD2. The trim removed 0 bases at V and 3 bases at J, leaving 6 bases unmatched. The CDR3 sequence is 16 residues long. Per germline, CDR1 SGHNT and CDR2 YYREEE (reference sequence). The CDR3 DNA sequence: TGTGCCAGCAGCTTGGCAGGGACTAGCAGAAAAGAGACCCAGTACTTC. The encoded protein is CASSLAGTSRKETQYF.

CDR3 region: CASSQVSGSPGELFF. The CDR3 DNA reads TGTGCCAGCAGCCAGGTATCGGGGAGTCCCGGGGAGCTGTTTTTT. The chain joins TRBV4-2 to TRBJ2-2; D may be TRBD2 (5 bases). CDR3 length: 15 amino acids. Germline V CDR1 and CDR2: LGHNA, YNFKEQ. V was clipped by 3 bases and J by 6 bases, with 14 bases between them.

This chain joins TRBV11-2 and TRBJ2-7; 9 bases align to TRBD1. The trim removed 5 bases at V and 3 bases at J, leaving 8 bases unmatched. Germline assignment: CDR1 SGHAT and CDR2 FQNNGV. CDR3 length equals 15 residues. The CDR3 DNA reads as TGTGCCAGCAGCGACCTCTGGACAGGGGTCTACGAGCAGTACTTC. As protein: CASSDLWTGVYEQYF.

The chain is built from TRBV24-1 and TRBJ2-5; 9 nucleotides agree with TRBD2. The CDR3 sequence is 15 residues long. J lost 3 bases, V lost 9 bases, and 10 bases had no gene match. Germline V gene sequence: CDR1 KGHDR, CDR2 SFDVKD. CDR3 loop: CATGLGASGKETQYF. CDR3 sequence (DNA): TGTGCCACCGGCCTGGGCGCTAGCGGGAAAGAGACCCAGTACTTC.

This clone was counted between two and nine times. The rearrangement joins TRBV3-1 (or the pseudogene TRBV3-2) to TRBJ1-6; no firm D call. Germline V gene sequence: CDR1 LGHDT, CDR2 YNNKEL (reference sequence). The CDR3 extends over 14 amino acids. The V and J ends lost 1 base and 5 bases respectively, with 6 bases between them. DNA of the CDR3: TGTGCCAGCAGCCAAGGGGCCAATAATTCACCCCTCCACTTT. This codes for CASSQGANNSPLHF.

The chain joins TRBV2 to TRBJ2-7; 7 bases align to TRBD2. CDR1 is SNHLY and CDR2 is FYNNEI in the germline V gene. The CDR3 has 13 amino acids. The trim removed 6 bases at V and 2 bases at J, leaving 4 bases unmatched. The CDR3 loop reads CASRFREAYEQYF. In DNA form, the CDR3 reads TGTGCCAGCAGATTCCGGGAGGCCTACGAGCAGTACTTC. The complete variable domain, with remaining parts taken from reference TRBV2 and TRBJ2-7, reads EPEVTQTPSHQVTQMGQEVILRCVPISNHLYFYWYRQILGQKVEFLVSFYNNEISEKSEIFDDQFSVERPDGSNFTLKIRSTKLEDSAMYFCASRFREAYEQYFGPGTRLTVT.

V and J are TRBV5-1 and TRBJ2-7; TRBD2 matches at 9 bases. The CDR3 contains 15 residues. Per germline, CDR1 SGHRS and CDR2 YFSETQ. The V and J ends lost 1 base and 3 bases, in that order; junction bases with no gene match: 5. The CDR3 DNA is TGCGCCAGCAGCTTGATAGCGGGAGTGGACTACGAGCAGTACTTC. It is translated as CASSLIAGVDYEQYF.

This clone was seen a few times. V is TRBV18 and J is TRBJ1-5; 7 bases are a match to TRBD1. V trimming: 3 bases; J trimming: 6 bases; junction bases outside the gene matches: 14. This CDR3 region has 17 residues. The germline gives CDR1 KGHSH, CDR2 LQKENI. In DNA form, the CDR3 reads TGTGCCAGCTCACCGCGGTCTGGACAGGACGGGGGTCAGCCCCAGCATTTT. Amino acid sequence: CASSPRSGQDGGQPQHF.

The chain combines TRBV6-1 with TRBJ1-1, with D uncertain. Trimming took off 4 bases at V and 1 base at J, with 10 bases between the two ends. Germline values: CDR1 MNHNS, CDR2 SASEGT. CDR3 size: 14 residues. This chain's CDR3 is CASSGTGENTEAFF. The CDR3 DNA reads TGTGCCAGCAGTGGGACGGGAGAGAACACTGAAGCTTTCTTT.

This sequence joins TRBV14 and TRBJ2-5, with a weak D call TRBD1 (7 bases). V was pared by 2 bases and J by 4 bases, with 14 bases between. This CDR3 has 15 residues. Germline CDR1 SGHDN, CDR2 FVKESK. CDR3 DNA: TGTGCCAGCAGCCAAAGACCTCAGGGGGGAGAGACCCAGTACTTC. Amino acids: CASSQRPQGGETQYF.

The rearrangement joins TRBV5-1 to TRBJ1-2; 10 nucleotides agree with TRBD1. J was trimmed by 7 bases and V by 4 bases; bases with no gene match: 7. Germline V CDR1 and CDR2: SGHRS, YFSETQ. This CDR3 spans 14 amino acids. CDR3 region: CASSRGTGVGGYTF. As DNA, the CDR3 is TGCGCCAGCAGCAGAGGGACAGGGGTGGGTGGCTACACCTTC.

The V call is TRBV24-1, the J call TRBJ2-1; weak D call: TRBD2 (5 bases). V was trimmed by 1 base and J by 9 bases, leaving 6 bases between them. There are 12 residues in the CDR3. Germline values: CDR1 KGHDR, CDR2 SFDVKD. CDR3 in amino acids: CATSDFEGEQFF. In DNA form, the CDR3 reads TGTGCCACCAGTGATTTCGAGGGTGAGCAGTTCTTC.

The chain is built from TRBV28 and TRBJ1-2; 7 nucleotides agree with TRBD1. The germline CDR1 and CDR2 sequences are MDHEN and SYDVKM. After removal of 2 bases from V and 8 bases from J, the junction contained 23 bases not matched to a gene. The length of the CDR3 is 19 residues. The CDR3 region is CASSLGGVMGTEGIVGYTF. As DNA, the CDR3 is TGTGCCAGCAGTTTAGGAGGCGTAATGGGGACAGAGGGTATTGTAGGCTACACCTTC.

The chain links TRBV11-2 to TRBJ2-2; no clear D. This CDR3 spans 16 amino acids. Per germline, CDR1 SGHAT and CDR2 FQNNGV. V was cut by 1 base and J by 1 base, with 10 bases left in between. CDR3 sequence: CASSLVSSRNTGELFF. The CDR3 DNA sequence: TGTGCCAGCAGCTTAGTTTCCTCCCGGAACACCGGGGAGCTGTTTTTT.

This clone was seen a handful of times. The rearrangement links TRBV5-4 to TRBJ2-1, with D tentatively TRBD2 (6 bases). Germline V lookup: CDR1 SGHNT, CDR2 YYREEE (reference sequence). This CDR3 contains 15 residues. Between the trimmed V and J ends, which lost 0 bases and 4 bases, there was a span of 11 bases. CDR3 DNA: TGTGCCAGCAGCTTGGGGCTAGCGTTGTACAATGAGCAGTTCTTC. Protein: CASSLGLALYNEQFF.

The rearrangement links TRBV5-1 to TRBJ1-6; 7 bases are shared with TRBD1. The CDR3 has 18 amino acids. Germline V gene sequence: CDR1 SGHRS, CDR2 YFSETQ. V trimming: 0 bases; J trimming: 8 bases; junction bases outside the gene matches: 14. CDR3 amino acids: CASSLGPTLTGQDSPLHF. The CDR3 region has the DNA TGCGCCAGCAGCTTGGGGCCGACACTGACAGGGCAGGATTCACCCCTCCACTTT.

The genes are TRBV7-9 and TRBJ2-7; 9 positions match TRBD1. Germline-derived CDR1 and CDR2 are SEHNR and FQNEAQ (reference sequence). The CDR3 length is 16 residues. Trimming took 0 bases from V and 7 from J; bases not matched to a gene: 10. The chain's CDR3 is CASSLATGTGSREQYF. CDR3 nucleotides: TGTGCCAGCAGCTTAGCGACCGGGACAGGGTCTCGAGAGCAGTACTTC.